These T cell receptor beta chains were read from a single sample in a study of beta chain features in type 1 diabetes. Repertoires were generated with immunoSEQ multiplex PCR, while TCRdb's copy carries only in-frame clones and drops some. This repertoire shows just under 150,000 clones, 10% to 15% found once; its top ten account for under 1.5%. Sequencing input: central memory CD4+ T cells from blood. The receptor source for this set is a man between 18 and 35 years old with type 1 diabetes. CDR3s leave out the opening cysteine and the closing phenylalanine or tryptophan.

j_call | cdr3_length | v_call | cdr3_aa
TRBJ2-6 | 10 | TRBV6-1 | ASPFRANVLT
TRBJ1-5 | 11 | TRBV7-9 | ASSLSELGAQH
TRBJ1-1 | 15 | TRBV7-9 | ASSLARDSLMNTEAF
TRBJ2-2 | 15 | TRBV28 | ASSLSPAGTNTGELF
TRBJ2-5 | 11 | TRBV18 | ASSPGMDETQY
TRBJ2-2 | 13 | TRBV7-9 | ASSLTGAKTGELF
TRBJ1-1 | 10 | TRBV30 | ARQDGNTEAF
TRBJ1-4 | 10 | TRBV11-3 | ASSDGREKLF
TRBJ1-4 | 14 | TRBV9 | ASSAGTGRTNEKLF
TRBJ2-2 | 12 | TRBV2 | ASRGDRDAGELF
TRBJ1-4 | 11 | TRBV30 | AWSVQQTEKLF
TRBJ2-7 | 11 | TRBV5-6 | ASSLFFAYEQY
TRBJ2-3 | 18 | TRBV4-1 | ASSHPPGLAGPRGTDTQY
TRBJ1-4 | 14 | TRBV7-8 | ASSLTGSATNEKLF
TRBJ1-4 | 14 | TRBV7-8 | ASSLYVIATNEKLF
TRBJ1-1 | 12 | TRBV7-2 | ASSPHRVNTEAF
TRBJ1-6 | 13 | TRBV6-5 | ASSYLGPGDSPLH
TRBJ2-7 | 12 | TRBV10-3 | AISESASSAFQY
TRBJ2-5 | 10 | TRBV30 | AWKALGETQY
TRBJ2-4 | 14 | TRBV7-2 | ASSLAGGLAKNIQY
TRBJ1-2 | 11 | TRBV10-3 | AISLEGDYGYT
TRBJ1-2 | 12 | TRBV4-1 | ASSRDGTNYGYT
TRBJ2-2 | 15 | TRBV5-4 | ASSRRLNRVNTGELF
TRBJ2-7 | 12 | TRBV11-3 | ASSFPPRAHEQY
TRBJ1-4 | 12 | TRBV7-2 | ASSFRTGREKLF
TRBJ1-4 | 11 | TRBV28 | ASSFLSNEKLF
TRBJ1-2 | 15 | TRBV29-1 | SAHWEGRASANYGYT
TRBJ2-7 | 11 | TRBV2 | ASSERASYEQY
TRBJ2-4 | 14 | TRBV7-9 | ASWVLAKVDKNIQY
TRBJ2-6 | 17 | TRBV27 | ASSSVRLAGGSGANVLT
TRBJ1-5 | 13 | TRBV15 | ATSRGAADNQPQH
TRBJ1-1 | 9 | TRBV20-1 | SAGGPPEAF
TRBJ1-6 | 11 | TRBV5-6 | ASSWAQNSPLH
TRBJ2-5 | 13 | TRBV12-5 | ASGLGTGGQETQY
TRBJ1-4 | 12 | TRBV18 | ASSPRGSDEKLF
TRBJ1-2 | 11 | TRBV7-2 | ASSAGQGYGYT
TRBJ1-1 | 9 | TRBV7-9 | ASRWGTEAF
TRBJ2-3 | 14 | TRBV30 | AWKGNWGQGTDTQY
TRBJ1-3 | 14 | TRBV14 | ASSQDLISSGNTIY
TRBJ2-5 | 11 | TRBV7-9 | ASSQGARETQY
TRBJ1-6 | 10 | TRBV7-9 | ASSSTNDRGD
TRBJ2-2 | 10 | TRBV28 | ARQGNTGELF
TRBJ2-7 | 13 | TRBV6-1 | ASSGPGQGFDEQY